This T cell receptor beta chain was captured in a study of CD8+ T cells in alopecia areata. On the study more broadly: Dosing with tofacitinib proceeded for 6 to 18 months, followed by 6 months off drug. The share of scalp area affected provided the severity score for treated patients.

The CDR3 length is 15 residues. Per germline, CDR1 SQVTM and CDR2 ANQGSEA. Trimming pared 4 bases from V and 9 bases from J, leaving 22 bases between. The authors extracted RNA and reverse transcribed it into cDNA as the sequencing template. Profiled with immunoSEQ multiplex PCR; TCRdb holds only in-frame clones, not every one. This table holds about 290,000 clones, about 62% found once. Regarding treatment: oral pan-JAK inhibitor, 5-10 mg twice daily. The chain combines TRBV29-1 with TRBJ2-1; D not resolved. Source: CD4+ T cells sorted from blood, taken at week 24, from a patient treated with tofacitinib. The receptor was derived from a human donor with alopecia areata. DNA for the CDR3: TGCAGCGTTGGGTACCGGGCCACACCTGACGGTGAGCAGTTCTTC. Protein sequence: CSVGYRATPDGEQFF.